One and the same sample provided the 16 T cell receptor beta chains below, sequenced in a study of blood T cell repertoires in COVID-19. Using immunoSEQ multiplex PCR, the repertoire was profiled, and TCRdb retains in-frame clones only, with some absent. This sample has about 81,000 clones, with approximately 82% found just once. The sample taken for sequencing was peripheral blood. Source of these receptors: a man aged 55 to 70 with acute or convalescent COVID-19.

The gene calls are TRBV7-2 and TRBJ1-1; 7 bases are a match to TRBD1. Germline CDR1 reads SGHTA; CDR2 reads FQGNSA. This CDR3 contains 14 residues. Trimming at V came to 4 bases and at J to 2 bases, leaving 4 bases not matched to a gene. CDR3 bases: TGTGCCAGCAGCTGGGGACAGCTTAACACTGAAGCTTTCTTT. The encoded protein is CASSWGQLNTEAFF.

The chain links TRBV7-8 to TRBJ2-2; 7 bases agree with TRBD2. Germline assignment: CDR1 SGHVS and CDR2 FQNEAQ. The V gene end was trimmed by 4 bases and the J gene end by 6 bases; junction bases not matched to a gene: 2. This CDR3 contains 13 residues. CDR3 amino acids: CASSSGGAGELFF. Here the CDR3 DNA reads TGTGCCAGCAGCTCTGGGGGGGCCGGGGAGCTGTTTTTT.

The chain has TRBV7-6 and TRBJ2-1; tentatively, D is TRBD2 (5 bases). This CDR3 contains 16 residues. The germline CDR1 and CDR2 sequences are SGHVS and FNYEAQ. V was trimmed by 4 bases and J by 2 bases, leaving 15 bases between them. Here the CDR3 reads CASSSAAGGPYNEQFF. CDR3 DNA sequence: TGTGCCAGCAGCTCCGCGGCGGGTGGACCCTACAATGAGCAGTTCTTC. Using reference TRBV7-6 and TRBJ2-1 for the parts outside the CDR3, the full variable domain is GAGVSQSPRYKVTKRGQDVALRCDPISGHVSLYWYRQALGQGPEFLTYFNYEAQQDKSGLPNDRFSAERPEGSISTLTIQRTEQRDSAMYRCASSSAAGGPYNEQFFGPGTRLTVL.

This clone was seen once. The chain employs TRBV28 and TRBJ2-4; possibly TRBD2 for D (6 bases). CDR3 length equals 17 residues. V lost 3 bases and J 1 base, leaving 16 bases between the germline ends. CDR1 and CDR2 (germline): MDHEN, SYDVKM. CDR3 in amino acids: CASSLVMGGRAKNIQYF. The DNA for the CDR3 is TGTGCCAGCAGTTTGGTCATGGGAGGAAGGGCCAAAAACATTCAGTACTTC.

This chain uses TRBV29-1 with TRBJ1-1, with a tentative D call TRBD1 (5 bases). Germline values: CDR1 SQVTM, CDR2 ANQGSEA. CDR3 length: 15 amino acids. Trimming removed 6 bases at V and 1 base at J, with 18 bases between. This CDR3 reads CSVKPDRLTNTEAFF. CDR3 sequence (DNA): TGCAGCGTCAAGCCCGACAGACTCACGAACACTGAAGCTTTCTTT.

This clone has just a few counts. This chain joins TRBV28 and TRBJ1-1, with D possibly TRBD1 on 5 matching bases. CDR1 and CDR2 (germline): MDHEN, SYDVKM. This CDR3 contains 15 residues. V dropped 5 bases and J dropped 1 base, with 14 bases sitting between them. In DNA form, the CDR3 reads TGTGCCAGCAGTCCAGCAGGGAGGGGGAACACTGAAGCTTTCTTT. It is translated as CASSPAGRGNTEAFF.

The chain has TRBV2 and TRBJ1-2; 10 bases match TRBD1. Germline CDR1 and CDR2: SNHLY and FYNNEI. CDR3 length equals 15 residues. The V gene end was trimmed by 6 bases and the J gene end by 5 bases; junction bases not matched to a gene: 9. CDR3 nucleotides: TGTGCCAGCAGGGGGACAGGGGTTGCGTTGTATGGCTACACCTTC. The encoded protein is CASRGTGVALYGYTF.

V usage is TRBV28 and J usage is TRBJ2-7, with 7 nucleotides matching TRBD2. Germline loops: CDR1 MDHEN, CDR2 SYDVKM. CDR3 length: 17 amino acids. V shed 3 bases, J shed 0 bases, and the junction held 11 bases outside the gene matches. CDR3 in DNA: TGTGCCAGCAGTTTTCAGAGCTCCGGGAGGCTCTCCTACGAGCAGTACTTC. Translating it yields CASSFQSSGRLSYEQYF.

V usage is TRBV6-6 and J usage is TRBJ2-7, with D perhaps TRBD2 (5 bases). In germline, CDR1 is MNHNY, CDR2 SVGAGI (reference sequence). The CDR3 sequence is 14 residues long. Trimming pared 6 bases from V and 0 bases from J, leaving 12 bases between. The CDR3 coding sequence is TGTGCCAGCAGCTACAACCGGGACTCCTACGAGCAGTACTTC. As protein: CASSYNRDSYEQYF.

The chain carries TRBV10-1 and TRBJ2-3; D not certain. The germline V and J ends were trimmed by 3 bases and 2 bases, with 6 bases remaining between them. Germline-derived CDR1 and CDR2 are WNHNN and SYGVQD (reference sequence). CDR3 length: 13 amino acids. CDR3 loop: CASSDRYTDTQYF. The DNA for the CDR3 is TGCGCCAGCAGTGACAGATACACAGATACGCAGTATTTT.

The V gene is TRBV5-1, the J gene TRBJ2-5; 11 bases agree with TRBD2. The CDR3 is made up of 17 amino acids. CDR1 is SGHRS and CDR2 is YFSETQ in the germline V gene. The J segment lost 1 base and the V segment lost 6 bases, leaving 11 bases of the junction unmatched. The CDR3 sequence: CASTLALAGGFQETQYF. The CDR3 DNA sequence: TGCGCCAGCACTCTGGCCCTAGCGGGAGGTTTCCAAGAGACCCAGTACTTC.

This clone was seen only once. The chain uses TRBV6-5 and TRBJ2-7; tentative D call: TRBD2 (7 bases). The V and J ends lost 6 bases and 1 base respectively, with 13 bases between them. The CDR3 totals 14 residues. Germline values: CDR1 MNHEY, CDR2 SVGAGI. The CDR3 nucleotides are TGTGCCAGCAGGTCGGAGGGGGGGTCCTACGAGCAGTACTTC. Its translation is CASRSEGGSYEQYF.

The chain carries TRBV5-1 and TRBJ2-7, with 9 nucleotides matching TRBD1. This CDR3 is built from 15 residues. The germline V gene encodes CDR1 SGHRS and CDR2 YFSETQ. After removal of 4 bases from V and 6 bases from J, the junction contained 11 bases not matched to a gene. The CDR3 here is CASSLRRTGASEQYF. CDR3 DNA: TGCGCCAGCAGCCTTCGAAGGACAGGGGCTAGCGAGCAGTACTTC.

The rearrangement joins TRBV20-1 to TRBJ1-5, with 8 nucleotides matching TRBD1. This CDR3 contains 13 residues. From germline, CDR1 is DFQATT and CDR2 SNEGSKA (reference sequence). V lost 3 bases, J lost 7 bases, and 5 bases stayed unmatched. The CDR3 region has the DNA TGCAGTGCTAGTGGGACAGGCGGCCAGCCCCAGCATTTT. Residues: CSASGTGGQPQHF.

The chain joins TRBV11-2 to TRBJ1-5; D not resolved. V lost 0 bases and J 4 bases, leaving 4 bases between the germline ends. CDR1 SGHAT and CDR2 FQNNGV come from the germline V gene. This CDR3 is 13 amino acids long. CDR3 amino acids: CASSLELNQPQHF. The CDR3 DNA sequence: TGTGCCAGCAGCTTAGAATTAAATCAGCCCCAGCATTTT.

The V and J genes are TRBV7-6 and TRBJ2-2; 7 nucleotides match TRBD1. With V trimmed by 5 bases and J by 0 bases, 0 bases remained unmatched. From germline, CDR1 is SGHVS and CDR2 FNYEAQ. CDR3 length: 14 amino acids. CDR3 sequence reads: CASSGQANTGELFF. CDR3 in DNA: TGTGCCAGCAGCGGACAGGCGAACACCGGGGAGCTGTTTTTT.